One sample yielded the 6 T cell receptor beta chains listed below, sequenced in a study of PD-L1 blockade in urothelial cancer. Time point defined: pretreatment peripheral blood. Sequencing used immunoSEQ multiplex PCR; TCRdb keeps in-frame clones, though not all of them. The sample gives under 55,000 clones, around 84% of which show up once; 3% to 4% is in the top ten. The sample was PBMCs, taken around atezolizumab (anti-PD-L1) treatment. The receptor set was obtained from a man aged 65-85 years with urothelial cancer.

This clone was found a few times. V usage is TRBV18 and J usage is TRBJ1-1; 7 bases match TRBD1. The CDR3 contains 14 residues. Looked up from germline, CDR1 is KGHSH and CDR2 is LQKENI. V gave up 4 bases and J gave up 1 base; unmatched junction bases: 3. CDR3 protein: CASSHGDRNTEAFF. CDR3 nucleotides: TGTGCCAGCTCACACGGGGACAGGAACACTGAAGCTTTCTTT.

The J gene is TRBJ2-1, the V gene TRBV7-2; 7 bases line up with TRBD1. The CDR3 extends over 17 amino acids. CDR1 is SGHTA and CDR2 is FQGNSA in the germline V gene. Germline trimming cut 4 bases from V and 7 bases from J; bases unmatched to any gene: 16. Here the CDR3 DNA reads TGTGCCAGCAGCTCCCGCCCGAGGGGGCTAACGGGTAATGAGCAGTTCTTC. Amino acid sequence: CASSSRPRGLTGNEQFF. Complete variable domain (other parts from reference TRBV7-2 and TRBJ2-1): GAGVSQSPSNKVTEKGKDVELRCDPISGHTALYWYRQSLGQGLEFLIYFQGNSAPDKSGLPSDRFSAERTGGSVSTLTIQRTQQEDSAVYLCASSSRPRGLTGNEQFFGPGTRLTVL.

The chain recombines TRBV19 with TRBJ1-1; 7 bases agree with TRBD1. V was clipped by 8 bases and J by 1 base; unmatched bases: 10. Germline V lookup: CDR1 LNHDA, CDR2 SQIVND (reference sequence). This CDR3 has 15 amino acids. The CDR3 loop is CASQPFRQGNTEAFF. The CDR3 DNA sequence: TGTGCCAGTCAGCCTTTCCGACAGGGGAACACTGAAGCTTTCTTT.

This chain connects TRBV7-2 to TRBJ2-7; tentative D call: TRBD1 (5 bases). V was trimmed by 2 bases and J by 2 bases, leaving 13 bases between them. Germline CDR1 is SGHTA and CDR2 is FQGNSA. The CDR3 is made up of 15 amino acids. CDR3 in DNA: TGTGCCAGCAGCTTATTTCTGCCAGGGCCCTACGAGCAGTACTTC. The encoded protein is CASSLFLPGPYEQYF.

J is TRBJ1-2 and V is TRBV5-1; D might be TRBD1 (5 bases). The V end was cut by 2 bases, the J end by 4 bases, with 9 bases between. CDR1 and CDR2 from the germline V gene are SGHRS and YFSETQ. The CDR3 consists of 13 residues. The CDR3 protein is CASSLQEFYGYTF. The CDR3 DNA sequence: TGCGCCAGCAGCTTACAGGAGTTCTATGGCTACACCTTC.

The CDR3 DNA is TGTGCCAGCAGCTTCGGCGGGATCGGAGATACGCAGTATTTT. It is translated as CASSFGGIGDTQYF. The J gene is TRBJ2-3, the V gene TRBV7-9, with D maybe TRBD2 (6 bases). The CDR3 has 14 amino acids. Germline V CDR1 and CDR2: SEHNR, FQNEAQ (reference sequence). With 3 bases removed from V and 5 bases from J, the gap between germline ends came to 12 bases.